This entry describes one TCR beta chain. Its antigen is not identified. This cohort consisted of healthy bone marrow donors. The V and J ends lost 0 bases and 0 bases respectively, with 13 bases between them. Looked up from germline, CDR1 is SGHNT and CDR2 is YYREEE (reference sequence). The CDR3 runs to 16 residues. This sample was included in a study of cytomegalovirus exposure and HLA in healthy donors. Findings and caveats of the study: Researchers reported in a later analysis that a missense DCLRE1C variant was tied to TCR beta V- and J-gene trimming. Among CMV-associated TCR beta chains, most appeared HLA-restricted in a later analysis. Relative to the approximately 700-donor mean, N-insertions were reportedly fewer in an Asian-associated ancestry cluster in a later analysis.

The primer mix had 60 Vbeta and 13 Jbeta primers. Some clones are missing from TCRdb's copy, which holds only in-frame ones; the method was immunoSEQ multiplex PCR. The table shows about 120,000 clones, with around 70% occurring only once. The chain links TRBV5-4 to TRBJ2-7; D is possibly TRBD1 (6 bases). This TCR derives from a man between 25 and 39 years old in good health and CMV-seropositive. The sequenced sample was PBMCs. CDR3 bases: TGTGCCAGCAGCTTGGGACTGGGGGCTGGCTCCTACGAGCAGTACTTC. Translated: CASSLGLGAGSYEQYF. The whole variable domain, filled in from reference TRBV5-4 and TRBJ2-7, reads ETGVTQSPTHLIKTRGQQVTLRCSSQSGHNTVSWYQQALGQGPQFIFQYYREEENGRGNFPPRFSGLQFPNYSSELNVNALELDDSALYLCASSLGLGAGSYEQYFGPGTRLTVT.